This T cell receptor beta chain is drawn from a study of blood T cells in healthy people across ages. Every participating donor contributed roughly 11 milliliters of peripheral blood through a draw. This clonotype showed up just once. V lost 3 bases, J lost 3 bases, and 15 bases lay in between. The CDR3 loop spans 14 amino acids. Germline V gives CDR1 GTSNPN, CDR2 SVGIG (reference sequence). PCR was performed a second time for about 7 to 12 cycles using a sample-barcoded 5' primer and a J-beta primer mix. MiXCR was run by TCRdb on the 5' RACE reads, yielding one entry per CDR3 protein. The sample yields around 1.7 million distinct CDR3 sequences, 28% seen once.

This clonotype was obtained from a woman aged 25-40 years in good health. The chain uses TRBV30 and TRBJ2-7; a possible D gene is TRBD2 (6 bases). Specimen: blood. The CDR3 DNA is TGTGCCTGGAGCCTGGGGCAGGGAGGCTACGAGCAGTACTTC. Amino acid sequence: CAWSLGQGGYEQYF.